The 23 T cell receptor beta chains in this list originate from one sample, sequenced in a study of T cell repertoires in cytomegalovirus infection. Their recognized antigens are unknown. In TCRdb, the reads were re-called with MiXCR into one record per CDR3 protein. The table shows about 770,000 distinct CDR3 sequences, with 25% to 30% occurring only once. This specimen consisted of cultured CD8+ T cells from PBMCs, obtained from culture after CMV antigen stimulation. These receptors were collected from a human donor in good health (CMV status not recorded). Some clones in this sample may be carry-over from other donors' samples.

This clonotype showed up just a few times. The chain has TRBV19 and TRBJ2-1; D uncertain. The germline V and J ends were trimmed by 5 bases and 0 bases, with 11 bases remaining between them. The germline gives CDR1 LNHDA, CDR2 SQIVND (reference sequence). There are 15 residues in the CDR3. CDR3 amino acids: CASSLLYNSYNEQFF. CDR3 DNA sequence: TGTGCCAGTAGTCTCCTTTACAACTCCTACAATGAGCAGTTCTTC.

This clonotype was detected many times. The chain carries TRBV29-1 and TRBJ2-6; D may be TRBD2 (6 bases). V lost 5 bases and J 2 bases, leaving 7 bases between the germline ends. The CDR3 totals 13 residues. Germline lookup yields CDR1 SQVTM and CDR2 ANQGSEA. DNA of the CDR3: TGCAGCGTTCCGGGGGCTGGGGCCAACGTCCTGACTTTC. Amino acid sequence: CSVPGAGANVLTF.

This rearrangement joins TRBV29-1 to TRBJ2-1; a weak D match, TRBD2 (5 bases). The germline gives CDR1 SQVTM, CDR2 ANQGSEA. Trimming left V 4 bases short and J 4 bases short, with 11 bases between. This CDR3 spans 13 amino acids. The CDR3 sequence: CSVGVWTYNEQFF. In DNA form, the CDR3 reads TGCAGCGTTGGGGTTTGGACTTACAATGAGCAGTTCTTC.

This clonotype has just a few counts. The chain links TRBV6-2 or TRBV6-3 to TRBJ2-3; D is unresolved. Germline V CDR1 and CDR2: MNHEY, SVGEGT. The ends were cut back, 5 bases at V and 6 bases at J, with 12 bases in the middle. The CDR3 runs to 13 residues. In DNA form, the CDR3 reads TGTGCCAGCAGTGCCTTCTTTCCGGATACGCAGTATTTT. This encodes CASSAFFPDTQYF.

This chain links TRBV20-1 with TRBJ2-4; D ambiguous. V was shortened by 8 bases and J by 5 bases, with 16 bases between the two germline ends. The CDR3 has 13 residues. Germline V gene sequence: CDR1 DFQATT, CDR2 SNEGSKA (reference sequence). The CDR3 region is CSLVAREENIQYF. The CDR3, as DNA: TGCAGTCTAGTGGCCAGAGAGGAAAACATTCAGTACTTC.

This chain links TRBV6-2 or TRBV6-3 with TRBJ2-7; 13 bases fit TRBD2. The CDR3 sequence is 16 residues long. The J segment lost 5 bases and the V segment lost 5 bases, leaving 9 bases of the junction unmatched. CDR1 is MNHEY, CDR2 SVGEGT, per germline. This CDR3 reads CASSPYQGLAGDEQYV. DNA of the CDR3: TGTGCCAGCAGTCCTTACCAAGGACTAGCGGGGGACGAGCAGTACGTC.

This clonotype was seen ten or more times. The chain employs TRBV7-9 and TRBJ2-7, with D possibly TRBD1 on 6 matching bases. Trimming removed 6 bases from V and 2 bases from J, with 26 bases in between. This CDR3 spans 18 amino acids. Germline V gene sequence: CDR1 SEHNR, CDR2 FQNEAQ (reference sequence). The CDR3 sequence is CASRPTFLTGTLTYEQYV. The CDR3 DNA sequence: TGTGCCAGCAGACCCACCTTCCTTACGGGGACACTCACCTACGAGCAGTACGTC.

This clonotype was found many times. The V and J genes are TRBV5-1 and TRBJ1-4; D might be TRBD1 (6 bases). V was cut by 6 bases and J by 2 bases, with 11 bases left in between. In germline, CDR1 is SGHRS, CDR2 YFSETQ. The CDR3 is made up of 14 amino acids. Written as DNA, the CDR3 is TGCGCCAGCAAACGGGACAAGACTAATGAAAAACTGTTTTTT. This codes for CASKRDKTNEKLFF.

The CDR3 is CASSHRDTTDTQYF. The DNA of the CDR3 is TGCGCCAGCAGCCACCGGGACACCACAGATACGCAGTATTTT. This chain uses TRBV4-3 with TRBJ2-3, with D perhaps TRBD1 (6 bases). Trimming took 3 bases from V and 2 from J, leaving 9 bases between them. This CDR3 contains 14 residues. Per the germline V gene, CDR1 is LGHNA and CDR2 is YSLEER.

The rearrangement joins TRBV6-1 to TRBJ1-2; D is unclear. Germline lookup yields CDR1 MNHNS and CDR2 SASEGT. The CDR3 length is 14 residues. The V gene lost 2 bases and the J gene lost 2 bases, with 9 bases spanning the gap. Here the CDR3 reads CASSEFVGNYGYTF. In DNA form, the CDR3 reads TGTGCCAGCAGTGAATTCGTAGGGAACTATGGCTACACCTTC.

There are a few counts of this clonotype. This chain links TRBV6-1 with TRBJ2-4, with D perhaps TRBD2 (6 bases). V lost 5 bases, J lost 1 base, and 15 bases lay in between. The CDR3 is 16 residues long. CDR1 MNHNS and CDR2 SASEGT come from the germline V gene. The CDR3 nucleotides read TGTGCCAGCAGTACCGGAGCAGGGAGGGCCAAAAACATTCAGTACTTC. It codes for CASSTGAGRAKNIQYF.

The chain carries TRBV5-5 and TRBJ1-2; unclear D gene. The germline V and J ends were trimmed by 3 bases and 3 bases, with 9 bases remaining between them. Germline V CDR1 and CDR2: SGHKS, YYEKEE (reference sequence). The CDR3 is 13 amino acids. CDR3 loop: CASSSSWDYGYTF. The CDR3 DNA follows: TGTGCCAGCAGCTCGAGTTGGGACTATGGCTACACCTTC.

This clonotype was found a few times. The chain recombines TRBV10-3 with TRBJ2-2; no definite D call. CDR1 is ENHRY, CDR2 SYGVKD, per germline. The CDR3 consists of 12 residues. Trimming cost V 6 bases and J 5 bases, with 7 bases left between them. CDR3 region: CAISEETGELFF. CDR3 DNA sequence: TGTGCCATCAGCGAGGAGACCGGGGAGCTGTTTTTT.

This clonotype appeared a few times. V usage is TRBV6-2 or TRBV6-3 and J usage is TRBJ1-2; 7 positions match TRBD1. In germline, CDR1 is MNHEY, CDR2 SVGEGT. V dropped 2 bases and J dropped 5; count of bases not matched to a gene: 8. This CDR3 is built from 15 residues. This chain's CDR3 is CASSYPRGDRYGYTF. The CDR3 nucleotides are TGTGCCAGCAGTTACCCCAGGGGGGATCGGTATGGCTACACCTTC.

The rearrangement links TRBV24-1 to TRBJ2-2, with D possibly matching TRBD2 (5 bases). The V gene's germline CDR1 is KGHDR and CDR2 SFDVKD. The CDR3 is 14 amino acids. The germline V and J ends were trimmed by 3 bases and 6 bases, with 10 bases remaining between them. CDR3 sequence (DNA): TGTGCCACCAGTGATATCACTAGTTCCGGGGAGCTGTTTTTT. Its translation is CATSDITSSGELFF.

The rearrangement joins TRBV27 to TRBJ1-1; D is uncertain. This CDR3 comprises 16 residues. Per the germline V gene, CDR1 is MNHEY and CDR2 is SMNVEV (reference sequence). Trimming left V 5 bases short and J 2 bases short, with 18 bases between. The CDR3 spells CASSLESFKGNTEAFF. CDR3 sequence (DNA): TGTGCCAGCAGTCTAGAGTCGTTCAAAGGAAACACTGAAGCTTTCTTT.

The CDR3 DNA follows: TGTGCCAGCAGCTCCACACCGATATCGCAGTATTTT. The encoded protein is CASSSTPISQYF. V gene TRBV11-2 combines with J gene TRBJ2-3; D is unclear. The germline gives CDR1 SGHAT, CDR2 FQNNGV. V was clipped by 4 bases and J by 10 bases, with 12 bases between them. The CDR3 spans 12 residues.

This clonotype showed up just a few times. This chain connects TRBV7-6 to TRBJ2-1; 8 nucleotides agree with TRBD2. This CDR3 has 16 amino acids. CDR1 and CDR2 from the germline V gene are SGHVS and FNYEAQ. V lost 5 bases, J lost 1 base, and 7 bases stayed unmatched. CDR3 region: CASSGRGGQSYNEQFF. Written as DNA, the CDR3 is TGTGCCAGCAGCGGCCGGGGGGGGCAATCCTACAATGAGCAGTTCTTC.

V gene TRBV14 combines with J gene TRBJ2-7; D is uncertain. This CDR3 comprises 16 residues. Germline lookup yields CDR1 SGHDN and CDR2 FVKESK. Trimming removed 2 bases from V and 2 bases from J, with 16 bases in between. CDR3 sequence (DNA): TGTGCCAGCAGCCAAACCCCTTGGGTCCCCACCTACGAGCAGTACTTC. Its protein is CASSQTPWVPTYEQYF. Variable domain in full (rest from reference TRBV14 and TRBJ2-7): EAGVTQFPSHSVIEKGQTVTLRCDPISGHDNLYWYRRVMGKEIKFLLHFVKESKQDESGMPNNRFLAERTGGTYSTLKVQPAELEDSGVYFCASSQTPWVPTYEQYFGPGTRLTVT.

The V call is TRBV19, the J call TRBJ1-5; TRBD1 agrees at 7 bases. The CDR3 is made up of 16 amino acids. V lost 0 bases to trimming and J lost 6 bases; unmatched junction nucleotides: 8. CDR1 LNHDA and CDR2 SQIVND come from the germline V gene (reference sequence). The CDR3 reads CASSIDPRGASQPQHF. The CDR3, as DNA: TGTGCCAGTAGTATAGATCCCAGGGGGGCAAGTCAGCCCCAGCATTTT.

Remarks on this clonotype: Given a much more abundant clone one base away, this may be a read error. The J gene is TRBJ2-1, the V gene TRBV7-4; 12 nucleotides match TRBD1. The J call is in doubt because the DNA end fits TRBJ2-7 better. The CDR3 length is 15 residues. Germline values: CDR1 SGHVT, CDR2 SQSDAQ. The CDR3 bases are TGTGCCAGCGGTGGGACAGGGGGCTCCTACAATGAGCAGTACTTC. Its protein is CASGGTGGSYNEQYF.

Only a few counts were recorded for this clonotype. The CDR3 bases are TGTGCCAGTAGTACGACTAGTGGACAGGGTGCCTACGAGCAGTACTTC. Translating gives CASSTTSGQGAYEQYF. This chain links TRBV19 with TRBJ2-7; 8 nucleotides agree with TRBD1. The V and J ends lost 4 bases and 2 bases, in that order; junction bases with no gene match: 10. CDR3 size: 16 residues. Germline CDR1 is LNHDA and CDR2 is SQIVND (reference sequence).

The chain recombines TRBV7-4 with TRBJ1-6; D is unresolved. The CDR3 covers 16 residues. Germline V CDR1 and CDR2: SGHVT, SQSDAQ. V was clipped by 5 bases and J by 7 bases, with 18 bases between them. Here the CDR3 reads CASSLNRYTSNSPLHF. The CDR3 DNA sequence: TGTGCCAGCAGCCTAAATCGGTATACCTCAAATTCACCCCTCCACTTT.